Sequencing of this T cell receptor beta chain was carried out in a study of blood T cell repertoires in COVID-19. Looking at the study overall: The study drew acute and convalescent COVID-19 samples from the United States, Italy and Spain.

As processed by the authors: Using reference gene primer amplification, nucleated cell counts were estimated. Profiled with immunoSEQ multiplex PCR; TCRdb holds only in-frame clones, not every one. V, J and clone size reflect that table, while D and trimming were determined from the DNA. The table shows about 60,000 clones, with 90% occurring only once. There are 12 residues in the CDR3. Germline lookup yields CDR1 LGHNT and CDR2 FRNRAP. The V end lost 4 bases, the J end lost 6 bases, and 8 bases lay between the germline ends. This chain links TRBV12-5 with TRBJ2-3, with D possibly being TRBD2 (6 bases). The sequence came from a human donor with active COVID-19. The donor label of this sample is uncertain. The specimen was peripheral blood. The CDR3 sequence: CASGSTSDTQYF. The CDR3 region has the DNA TGTGCTAGTGGTTCCACTAGCGATACGCAGTATTTT.